This T cell receptor (beta chain) was found in a study of blood T cell repertoires in COVID-19. As for the study in general: Sources were T cells, B-cell-depleted T cells, or PBMCs; the material itself was cDNA or gDNA.

The sample holds one count of this clone. The CDR3 is 16 amino acids. Germline assignment: CDR1 SGDLS and CDR2 YYNGEE. With 2 bases clipped from V and 10 bases from J, the junction kept 9 bases outside the gene matches. Under the authors' procedure: Scientists estimated how many nucleated cells there were by amplifying reference gene primers. Assay used: immunoSEQ multiplex PCR; TCRdb lists only in-frame clones, some missing. For V, J and clone size, that table is used; D and trimming come from the DNA. This sample has about 73,000 clones, with about 83% found just once. What was sequenced was peripheral blood. The TCR sequence derives from a man aged 50 to 60 with active COVID-19. The V gene is TRBV9, the J gene TRBJ1-6; 10 bases map to TRBD1. The chain's CDR3 is CASSVEPGQGNSPLHF. As DNA, the CDR3 is TGTGCCAGCAGCGTCGAGCCGGGACAGGGGAACTCACCCCTCCACTTT.